The entry below describes one T cell receptor beta chain. The V gene's germline CDR1 is ENHRY and CDR2 SYGVKD. Between the trimmed V and J ends, which lost 3 bases and 0 bases, there was a span of 5 bases. This CDR3 has 13 residues. The data originate from a study of blood T cell repertoires in COVID-19. Turning to the study itself: The study drew acute and convalescent COVID-19 samples from the United States, Italy and Spain. Sample material is recorded as cDNA or gDNA derived from T cells, B-cell-depleted T cells, or PBMCs.

Per the original data handling: Cell counts per sample came from amplifying reference gene primers. Profiling relied on immunoSEQ multiplex PCR, and the TCRdb table lists in-frame clones only, not all of them. The DNA gave D and trimming, while V, J and clone size come from that table. The data show approximately 180,000 clones, about three quarters seen once. This receptor was obtained from a woman aged 65 to 85 with acute or convalescent COVID-19. V gene TRBV10-3 combines with J gene TRBJ1-1; D remains unclear. The sample consisted of peripheral blood. Here the CDR3 reads CAISEQMNTEAFF. The CDR3 DNA sequence: TGTGCCATCAGTGAACAGATGAACACTGAAGCTTTCTTT.